These T cell receptor beta chains were read from a single sample in a study of blood T cell repertoires in COVID-19. Profiled with immunoSEQ multiplex PCR; TCRdb holds only in-frame clones, not every one. Here the sample spans 150,000 to 200,000 clones, over 75% being singletons. Sequencing input: peripheral blood. The source of these receptors is a man aged 55-75 years with active or convalescent COVID-19. The CDR3 runs from the conserved cysteine through the conserved F or W. The order of the fields is CDR3 length, V gene, clone size, J gene, D gene, CDR3 protein, CDR3 DNA. D genes are given only for firm matches. Clone size is given for some rows only: seen once, a few or many times, or a class if the clone is expanded.

15	TRBV27	NA	TRBJ1-1	NA	CASSLGAGSWTEAFF	TGTGCCAGCAGTTTAGGGGCAGGGTCGTGGACTGAAGCTTTCTTT
12	TRBV19	few	TRBJ1-1	NA	CASSMAGTEAFF	TGTGCCAGTAGTATGGCAGGGACTGAAGCTTTCTTT
13	TRBV19	NA	TRBJ1-1	NA	CASSALMNTEAFF	TGTGCCAGTAGTGCGCTGATGAACACTGAAGCTTTCTTT
19	TRBV15	NA	TRBJ2-6	TRBD1	CATSRDLGQGNSGANVLTF	TGTGCCACCAGCAGAGATCTTGGACAGGGGAACTCTGGGGCCAACGTCCTGACTTTC
14	TRBV2	NA	TRBJ1-5	NA	CASSEQGRNQPQHF	TGTGCCAGCAGTGAACAGGGTCGGAATCAGCCCCAGCATTTT
15	TRBV19	NA	TRBJ2-3	TRBD2	CASSIERGVTDTQYF	TGTGCCAGTAGTATCGAGCGGGGGGTCACAGATACGCAGTATTTT
16	TRBV7-2	NA	TRBJ2-3	TRBD2	CASSLRVAGSSHTQYF	TGTGCCAGCAGCTTAAGGGTAGCGGGCTCCTCTCATACGCAGTATTTT
15	TRBV5-1	NA	TRBJ1-4	NA	CASSPWNTGVEKLFF	TGCGCCAGCAGCCCCTGGAATACCGGGGTTGAAAAACTGTTTTTT
15	TRBV3-1/TRBV3-2	NA	TRBJ1-5	NA	CASSHGSYSNQPQHF	TGTGCCAGCAGCCATGGCAGTTATAGCAATCAGCCCCAGCATTTT
14	TRBV3-1/TRBV3-2	NA	TRBJ1-1	NA	CASTLQGSATEAFF	TGTGCCAGCACCTTACAGGGTTCTGCCACTGAAGCTTTCTTT
16	TRBV7-6	NA	TRBJ2-7	NA	CASSLAGVGLDTEQYF	TGTGCCAGCAGCTTAGCTGGTGTGGGGCTCGATACCGAGCAGTACTTC
15	TRBV10-1	NA	TRBJ2-2	NA	CASSDLTGGTGELFF	TGCGCCAGCAGTGACCTGACAGGAGGCACCGGGGAGCTGTTTTTT
14	TRBV3-1/TRBV3-2	NA	TRBJ2-7	TRBD2	CASTRGGSTYEQYF	TGTGCCAGCACTCGGGGGGGATCGACCTACGAGCAGTACTTC
16	TRBV5-1	NA	TRBJ1-3	NA	CASSFSRGDNGNTIYF	TGCGCCAGCAGCTTTTCACGGGGGGACAATGGAAACACCATATATTTT
17	TRBV11-2	NA	TRBJ2-2	TRBD2	CASSLGLAGQNTGELFF	TGTGCCAGCAGCTTAGGGCTAGCGGGACAAAACACCGGGGAGCTGTTTTTT
16	TRBV24-1	NA	TRBJ2-2	TRBD2	CATSDLGAGDTGELFF	TGTGCCACCAGTGATTTGGGGGCGGGAGACACCGGGGAGCTGTTTTTT